The 7 T cell receptor beta chains in this list originate from one sample, sequenced in a study of blood T cells in healthy people across ages (dated by TCRdb to between 2014 and 2016). The library was produced with 5' RACE. For sequencing, an Illumina HiSeq 2500 was employed. The second PCR ran for about 6 to 12 cycles and used a J-beta primer mix along with a sample-barcoded 5' primer. TCRdb applied fastp at Q25 and MiXCR to the public reads, then kept only in-frame beta chains. Rows with a matching CDR3 protein are joined into one entry that keeps the most common DNA and genes. Here the sample has a few hundred thousand distinct CDR3 sequences; more than 45% occur a single time. 51% of the sample is taken by the ten largest. Sequenced material: blood. Receptor source: a man aged 60-69 years in good health.

The J gene is TRBJ2-3, the V gene TRBV9; D gene ambiguous. CDR1 SGDLS and CDR2 YYNGEE come from the germline V gene. The CDR3 extends over 16 amino acids. With 0 bases removed from V and 0 bases from J, the gap between germline ends came to 11 bases. The CDR3 here is CASSVDTFPSTDTQYF. The CDR3 DNA is TGTGCCAGCAGCGTAGATACTTTTCCCAGCACAGATACGCAGTATTTT.

This clonotype was found a few times. The gene calls are TRBV5-5 and TRBJ2-1, with 12 bases aligning to TRBD2. V shed 4 bases and J 4 bases; nucleotides not matched to a gene: 3. CDR1 SGHKS and CDR2 YYEKEE come from the germline V gene (reference sequence). The CDR3 is 15 residues long. In DNA form, the CDR3 reads TGTGCCAGCAGCGTGACTAGCGGGAGTTACAATGAGCAGTTCTTC. This gives the protein CASSVTSGSYNEQFF.

The chain recombines TRBV6-5 with TRBJ2-7; unclear D gene. V gave up 8 bases and J gave up 6 bases, with 11 bases separating them. Germline V gene lookup returns CDR1 MNHEY and CDR2 SVGAGI. The CDR3 has 11 amino acids. CDR3 amino acids: CASGKTREQYF. The CDR3 DNA sequence: TGTGCCAGCGGAAAAACTCGCGAGCAGTACTTC.

In the case of this clonotype: At one end, the junction sequence differs from germline, possibly due to a read error. The CDR3 region has the DNA TGCGGCGTTGAGACAGGGGTTTTTGTGACCCAGTACTTC. Its protein is CGVETGVFVTQYF. The chain combines TRBV29-1 with TRBJ2-5, with TRBD1 matching over 8 bases. The CDR3 runs to 13 residues. CDR1 and CDR2 from the germline V gene are SQVTM and ANQGSEA.

The V and J genes are TRBV12-3 or TRBV12-4 and TRBJ2-6; TRBD1 agrees at 7 bases. CDR3 length equals 15 residues. The V and J ends lost 8 bases and 0 bases, in that order; junction bases with no gene match: 4. CDR3 nucleotides: TGTGCCAGCTCGACAGGGCTCTCTGGGGCCAACGTCCTGACTTTC. Translating it yields CASSTGLSGANVLTF.

V usage is TRBV7-2 and J usage is TRBJ2-3; the match to TRBD2 covers 9 bases. The V gene end was trimmed by 5 bases and the J gene end by 3 bases; junction bases not matched to a gene: 9. CDR1 and CDR2 (germline): SGHTA, FQGNSA. This CDR3 spans 16 amino acids. The CDR3 DNA sequence: TGTGCCAGCAGCCCCGGGGCAGCGGGGGGTACAGATACGCAGTATTTT. Its translation is CASSPGAAGGTDTQYF. Together with reference TRBV7-2 and TRBJ2-3, the CDR3 gives the full variable domain: GAGVSQSPSNKVTEKGKDVELRCDPISGHTALYWYRQSLGQGLEFLIYFQGNSAPDKSGLPSDRFSAERTGGSVSTLTIQRTQQEDSAVYLCASSPGAAGGTDTQYFGPGTRLTVL.

The chain combines TRBV4-2 with TRBJ2-1, with 9 bases aligning to TRBD1. Germline values: CDR1 LGHNA, CDR2 YNFKEQ. The CDR3 runs to 15 residues. The V and J ends lost 1 base and 6 bases, in that order; junction bases with no gene match: 4. CDR3 sequence reads: CASSQAGTGINEQFF. The CDR3 coding sequence is TGTGCCAGCAGCCAAGCTGGGACAGGGATCAATGAGCAGTTCTTC.